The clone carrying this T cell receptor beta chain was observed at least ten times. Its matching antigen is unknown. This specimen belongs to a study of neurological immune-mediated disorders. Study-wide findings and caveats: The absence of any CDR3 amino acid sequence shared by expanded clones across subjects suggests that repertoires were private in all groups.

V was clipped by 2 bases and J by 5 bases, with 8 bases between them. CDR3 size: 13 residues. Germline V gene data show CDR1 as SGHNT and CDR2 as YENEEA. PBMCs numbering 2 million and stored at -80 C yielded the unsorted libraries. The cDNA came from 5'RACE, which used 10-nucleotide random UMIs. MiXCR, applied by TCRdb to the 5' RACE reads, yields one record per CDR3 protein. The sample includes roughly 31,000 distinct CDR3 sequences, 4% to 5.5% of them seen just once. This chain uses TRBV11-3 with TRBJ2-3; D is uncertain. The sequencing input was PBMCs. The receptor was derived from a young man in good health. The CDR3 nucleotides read TGTGCCAGCAGCTTAATAGCCGGAGATACGCAGTATTTT. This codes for CASSLIAGDTQYF.